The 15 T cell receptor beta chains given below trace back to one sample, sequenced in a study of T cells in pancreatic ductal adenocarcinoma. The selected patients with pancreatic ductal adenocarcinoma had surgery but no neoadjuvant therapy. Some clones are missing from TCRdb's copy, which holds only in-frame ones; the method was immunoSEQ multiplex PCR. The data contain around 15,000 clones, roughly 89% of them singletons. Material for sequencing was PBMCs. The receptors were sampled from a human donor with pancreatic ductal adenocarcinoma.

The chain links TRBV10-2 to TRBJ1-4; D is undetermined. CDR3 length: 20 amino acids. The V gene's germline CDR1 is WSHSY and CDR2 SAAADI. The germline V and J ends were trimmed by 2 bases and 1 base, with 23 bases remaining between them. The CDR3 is CASSELLLRPEEITNEKLFF. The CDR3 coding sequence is TGCGCCAGCAGTGAGCTGTTACTTCGGCCAGAGGAGATAACTAATGAAAAACTGTTTTTT.

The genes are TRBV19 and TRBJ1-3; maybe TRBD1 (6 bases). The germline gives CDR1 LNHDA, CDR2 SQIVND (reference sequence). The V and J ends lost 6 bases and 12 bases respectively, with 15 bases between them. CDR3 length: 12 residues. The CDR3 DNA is TGTGCCAGTAGACCGGAACAGGGAGACATATATTTT. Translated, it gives CASRPEQGDIYF.

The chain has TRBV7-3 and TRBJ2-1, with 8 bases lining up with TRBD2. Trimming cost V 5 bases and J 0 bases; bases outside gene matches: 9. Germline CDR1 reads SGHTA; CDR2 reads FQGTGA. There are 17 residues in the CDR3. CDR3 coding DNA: TGTGCCAGCAGCGGGGGGCAGCGGGGGAGCTCCTACAATGAGCAGTTCTTC. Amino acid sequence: CASSGGQRGSSYNEQFF.

The CDR3 spells CASSLYRQGSSPLHF. The CDR3 DNA sequence: TGTGCCAGCAGCTTGTATCGGCAGGGGAGTTCACCCCTCCACTTT. The V call is TRBV5-6, the J call TRBJ1-6; D might be TRBD1 (6 bases). The V end lost 1 base, the J end lost 9 bases, and 14 bases lay between the germline ends. The CDR3 consists of 15 residues. From germline, CDR1 is SGHDT and CDR2 YYEEEE.

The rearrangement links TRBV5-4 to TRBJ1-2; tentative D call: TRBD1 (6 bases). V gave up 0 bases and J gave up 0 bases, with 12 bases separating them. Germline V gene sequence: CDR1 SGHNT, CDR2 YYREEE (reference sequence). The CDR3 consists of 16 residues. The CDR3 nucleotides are TGTGCCAGCAGCTTGGATGGGGGGCGAACTAACTATGGCTACACCTTC. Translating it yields CASSLDGGRTNYGYTF.

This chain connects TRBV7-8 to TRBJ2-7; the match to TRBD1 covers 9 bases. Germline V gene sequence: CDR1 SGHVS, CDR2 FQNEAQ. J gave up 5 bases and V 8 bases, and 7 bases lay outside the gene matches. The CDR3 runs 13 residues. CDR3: CASCRDRVDEQYF. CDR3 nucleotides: TGTGCCAGCTGCCGGGACAGGGTTGACGAGCAGTACTTC.

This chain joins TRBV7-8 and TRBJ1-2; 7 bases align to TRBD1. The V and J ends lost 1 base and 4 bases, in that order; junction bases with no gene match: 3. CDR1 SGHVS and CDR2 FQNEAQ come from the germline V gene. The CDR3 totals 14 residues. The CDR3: CASSLEGGAYGYTF. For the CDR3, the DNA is TGTGCCAGCAGCTTAGAAGGGGGCGCCTATGGCTACACCTTC. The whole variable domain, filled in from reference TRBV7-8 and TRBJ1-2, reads GAGVSQSPRYKVAKRGQDVALRCDPISGHVSLFWYQQALGQGPEFLTYFQNEAQLDKSGLPSDRFFAERPEGSVSTLKIQRTQQEDSAVYLCASSLEGGAYGYTFGSGTRLTVV.

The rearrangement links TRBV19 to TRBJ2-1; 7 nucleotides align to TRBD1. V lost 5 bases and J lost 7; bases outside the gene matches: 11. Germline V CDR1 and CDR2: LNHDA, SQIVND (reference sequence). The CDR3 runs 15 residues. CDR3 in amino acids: CASSVGTAVINEQFF. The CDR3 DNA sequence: TGTGCCAGTAGTGTCGGGACAGCCGTAATAAATGAGCAGTTCTTC.

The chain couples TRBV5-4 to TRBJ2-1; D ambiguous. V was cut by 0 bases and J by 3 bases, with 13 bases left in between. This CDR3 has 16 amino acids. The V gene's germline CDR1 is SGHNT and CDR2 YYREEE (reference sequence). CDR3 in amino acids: CASSLAAWNNYNEQFF. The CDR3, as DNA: TGTGCCAGCAGCTTGGCCGCTTGGAACAACTACAATGAGCAGTTCTTC.

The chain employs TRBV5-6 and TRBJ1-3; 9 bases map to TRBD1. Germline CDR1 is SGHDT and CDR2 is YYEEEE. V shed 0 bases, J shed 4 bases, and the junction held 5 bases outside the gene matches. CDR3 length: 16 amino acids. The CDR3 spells CASSLAGTGQGNTIYF. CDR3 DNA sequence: TGTGCCAGCAGCTTGGCCGGGACAGGGCAAGGAAACACCATATATTTT.

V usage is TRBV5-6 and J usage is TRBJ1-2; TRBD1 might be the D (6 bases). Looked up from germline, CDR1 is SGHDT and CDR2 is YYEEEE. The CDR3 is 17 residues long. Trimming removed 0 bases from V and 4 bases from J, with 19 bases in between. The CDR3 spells CASSLVLTLQGGYGYTF. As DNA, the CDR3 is TGTGCCAGCAGCTTGGTTCTGACTTTACAGGGCGGCTATGGCTACACCTTC.

In DNA, the CDR3 is TGCGCCAGCAGCTCCCAGGGAGGACCCCAAGAGACCCAGTACTTC. It translates to CASSSQGGPQETQYF. J is TRBJ2-5 and V is TRBV5-1; tentative D call: TRBD2 (6 bases). Trimming removed 3 bases at V and 1 base at J, with 13 bases between. CDR3 length equals 15 residues. The V gene's germline CDR1 is SGHRS and CDR2 YFSETQ. Looking up the rest from reference TRBV5-1 and TRBJ2-5 gives the full variable domain: KAGVTQTPRYLIKTRGQQVTLSCSPISGHRSVSWYQQTPGQGLQFLFEYFSETQRNKGNFPGRFSGRQFSNSRSEMNVSTLELGDSALYLCASSSQGGPQETQYFGPGTRLLVL.

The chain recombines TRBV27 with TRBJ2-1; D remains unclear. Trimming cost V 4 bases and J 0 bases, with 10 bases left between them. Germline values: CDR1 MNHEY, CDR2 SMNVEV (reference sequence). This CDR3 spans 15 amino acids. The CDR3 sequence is CASSSPSGSYNEQFF. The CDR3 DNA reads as TGTGCCAGCAGTTCCCCCTCCGGCTCCTACAATGAGCAGTTCTTC.

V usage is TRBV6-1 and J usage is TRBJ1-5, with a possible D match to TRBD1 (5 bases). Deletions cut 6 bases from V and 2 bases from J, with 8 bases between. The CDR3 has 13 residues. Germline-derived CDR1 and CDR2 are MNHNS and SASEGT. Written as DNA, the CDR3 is TGTGCCAGCAGGGGGGAGCGCAATCAGCCCCAGCATTTT. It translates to CASRGERNQPQHF.

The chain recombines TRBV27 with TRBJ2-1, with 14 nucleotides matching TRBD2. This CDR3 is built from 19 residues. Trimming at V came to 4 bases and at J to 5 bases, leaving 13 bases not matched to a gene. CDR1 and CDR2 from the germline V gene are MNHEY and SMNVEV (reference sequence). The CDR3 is CASSYQYRLAGGPDNEQFF. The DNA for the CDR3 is TGTGCCAGCAGTTACCAATATAGACTAGCGGGGGGGCCGGACAATGAGCAGTTCTTC.